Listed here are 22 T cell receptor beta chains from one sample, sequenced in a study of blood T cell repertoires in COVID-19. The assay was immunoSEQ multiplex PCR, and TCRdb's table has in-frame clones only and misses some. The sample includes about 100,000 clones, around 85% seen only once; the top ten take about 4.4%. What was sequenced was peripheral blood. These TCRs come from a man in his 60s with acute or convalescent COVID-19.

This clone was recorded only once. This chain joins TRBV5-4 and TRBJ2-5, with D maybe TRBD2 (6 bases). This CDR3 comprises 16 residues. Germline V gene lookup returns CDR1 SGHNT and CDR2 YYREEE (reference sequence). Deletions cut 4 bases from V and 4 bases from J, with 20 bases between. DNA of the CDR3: TGTGCCAGCAGCACCGACGGACGTTTCGGGGGAGAGACCCAGTACTTC. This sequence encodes CASSTDGRFGGETQYF. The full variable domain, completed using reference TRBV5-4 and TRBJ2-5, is ETGVTQSPTHLIKTRGQQVTLRCSSQSGHNTVSWYQQALGQGPQFIFQYYREEENGRGNFPPRFSGLQFPNYSSELNVNALELDDSALYLCASSTDGRFGGETQYFGPGTRLLVL.

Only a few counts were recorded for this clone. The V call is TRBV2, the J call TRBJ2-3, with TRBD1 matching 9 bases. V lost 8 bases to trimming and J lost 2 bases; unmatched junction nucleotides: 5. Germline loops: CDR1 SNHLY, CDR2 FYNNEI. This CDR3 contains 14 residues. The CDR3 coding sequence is TGTGCCAGCGCCCGGGACAGGGACACAGATACGCAGTATTTT. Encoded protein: CASARDRDTDTQYF.

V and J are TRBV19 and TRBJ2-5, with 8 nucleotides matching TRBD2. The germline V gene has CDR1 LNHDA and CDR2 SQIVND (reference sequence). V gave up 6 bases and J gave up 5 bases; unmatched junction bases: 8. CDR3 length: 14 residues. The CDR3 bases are TGTGCCAGTAGAGAAGCGGGAGCGGGGGAGACCCAGTACTTC. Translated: CASREAGAGETQYF.

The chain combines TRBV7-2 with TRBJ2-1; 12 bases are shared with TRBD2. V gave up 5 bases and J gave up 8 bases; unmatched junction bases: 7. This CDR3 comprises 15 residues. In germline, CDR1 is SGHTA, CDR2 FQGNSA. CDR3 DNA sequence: TGTGCCAGCAGCATGACTAGCGGGAGTCTCGATGAGCAGTTCTTC. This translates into CASSMTSGSLDEQFF.

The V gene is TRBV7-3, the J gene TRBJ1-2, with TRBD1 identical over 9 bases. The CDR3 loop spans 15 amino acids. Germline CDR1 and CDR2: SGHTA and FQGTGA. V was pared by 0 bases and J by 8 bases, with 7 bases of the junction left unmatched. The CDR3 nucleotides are TGTGCCAGCAGCTTAACGAGTCGGGGACAGGGCGGCTACACCTTC. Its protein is CASSLTSRGQGGYTF.

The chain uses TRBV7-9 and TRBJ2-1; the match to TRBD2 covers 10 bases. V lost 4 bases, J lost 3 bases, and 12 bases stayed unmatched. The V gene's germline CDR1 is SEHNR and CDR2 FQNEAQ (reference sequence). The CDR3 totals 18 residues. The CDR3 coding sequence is TGTGCCAGCAGCTCTAGGGCCCGGGCTAGCGGGGGCTACAATGAGCAGTTCTTC. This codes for CASSSRARASGGYNEQFF.

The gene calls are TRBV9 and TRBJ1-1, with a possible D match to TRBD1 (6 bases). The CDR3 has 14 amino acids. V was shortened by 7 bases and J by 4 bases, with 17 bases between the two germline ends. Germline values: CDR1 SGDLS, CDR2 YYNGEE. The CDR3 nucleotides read TGTGCCAGCCAACGGGACACCCTGCCCACTGAAGCTTTCTTT. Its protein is CASQRDTLPTEAFF.

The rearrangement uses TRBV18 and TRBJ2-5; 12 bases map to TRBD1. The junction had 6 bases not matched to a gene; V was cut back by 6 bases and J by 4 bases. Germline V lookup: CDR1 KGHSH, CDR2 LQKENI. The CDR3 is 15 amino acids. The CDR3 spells CASSTGDRGPETQYF. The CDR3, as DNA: TGTGCCAGCTCTACGGGGGACAGGGGGCCAGAGACCCAGTACTTC.

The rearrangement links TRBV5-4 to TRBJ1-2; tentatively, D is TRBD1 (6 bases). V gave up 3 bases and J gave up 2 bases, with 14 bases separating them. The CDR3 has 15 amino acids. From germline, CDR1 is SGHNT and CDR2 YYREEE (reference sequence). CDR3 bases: TGTGCCAGCAGCTCGTCGACAGGAGCCAACTATGGCTACACCTTC. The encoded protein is CASSSSTGANYGYTF.

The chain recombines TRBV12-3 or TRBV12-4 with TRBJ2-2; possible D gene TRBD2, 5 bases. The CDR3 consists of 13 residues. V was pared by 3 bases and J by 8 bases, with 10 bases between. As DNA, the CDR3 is TGTGCCAGCAGTTTTGGGGAGACAGGGGAGCTGTTTTTT. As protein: CASSFGETGELFF.

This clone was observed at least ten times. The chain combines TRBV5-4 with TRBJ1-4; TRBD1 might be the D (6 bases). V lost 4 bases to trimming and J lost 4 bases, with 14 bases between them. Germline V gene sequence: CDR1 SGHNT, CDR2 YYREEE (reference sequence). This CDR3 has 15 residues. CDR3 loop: CASSQKQGNNEKLFF. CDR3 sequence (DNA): TGTGCCAGCAGCCAGAAACAGGGAAATAATGAAAAACTGTTTTTT.

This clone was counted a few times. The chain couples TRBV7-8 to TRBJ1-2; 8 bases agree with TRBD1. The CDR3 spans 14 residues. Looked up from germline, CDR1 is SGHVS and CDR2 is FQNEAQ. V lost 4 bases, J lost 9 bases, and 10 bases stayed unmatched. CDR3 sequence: CASSWAGQAMSYTF. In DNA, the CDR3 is TGTGCCAGCAGCTGGGCGGGACAGGCTATGAGCTACACCTTC.

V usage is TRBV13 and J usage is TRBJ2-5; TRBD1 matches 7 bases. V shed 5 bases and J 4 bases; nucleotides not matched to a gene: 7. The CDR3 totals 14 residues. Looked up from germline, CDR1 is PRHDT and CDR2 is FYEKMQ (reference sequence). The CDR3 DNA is TGTGCCAGCAGCCTTACAGGGGTAGGAGAGACCCAGTACTTC. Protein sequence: CASSLTGVGETQYF.

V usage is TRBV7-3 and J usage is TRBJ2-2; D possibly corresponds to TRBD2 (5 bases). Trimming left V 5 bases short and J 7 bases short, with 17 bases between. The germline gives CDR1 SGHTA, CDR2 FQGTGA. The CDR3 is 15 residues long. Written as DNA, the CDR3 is TGTGCCAGCAGCCCACCGGGGTTAGCTAACGGGGAGCTGTTTTTT. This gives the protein CASSPPGLANGELFF.

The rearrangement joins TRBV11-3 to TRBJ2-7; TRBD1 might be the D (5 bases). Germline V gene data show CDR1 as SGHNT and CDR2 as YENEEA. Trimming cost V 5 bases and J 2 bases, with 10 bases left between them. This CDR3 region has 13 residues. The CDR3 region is CASSTTGTYEQYF. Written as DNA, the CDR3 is TGTGCCAGCAGCACTACAGGAACCTACGAGCAGTACTTC.

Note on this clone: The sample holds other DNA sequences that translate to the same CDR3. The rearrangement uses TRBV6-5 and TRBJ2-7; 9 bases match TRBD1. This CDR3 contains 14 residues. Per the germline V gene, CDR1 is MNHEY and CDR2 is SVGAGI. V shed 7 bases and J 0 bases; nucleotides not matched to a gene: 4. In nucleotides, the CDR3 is TGTGCCAGCACTAGGGACAGGGTCTCCTACGAGCAGTACTTC. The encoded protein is CASTRDRVSYEQYF.

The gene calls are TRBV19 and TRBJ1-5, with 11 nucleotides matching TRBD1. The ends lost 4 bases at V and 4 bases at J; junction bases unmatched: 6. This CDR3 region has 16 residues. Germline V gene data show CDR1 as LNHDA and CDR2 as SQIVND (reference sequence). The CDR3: CASSTGQGARNQPQHF. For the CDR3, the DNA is TGTGCCAGTAGTACCGGACAGGGGGCTCGGAATCAGCCCCAGCATTTT.

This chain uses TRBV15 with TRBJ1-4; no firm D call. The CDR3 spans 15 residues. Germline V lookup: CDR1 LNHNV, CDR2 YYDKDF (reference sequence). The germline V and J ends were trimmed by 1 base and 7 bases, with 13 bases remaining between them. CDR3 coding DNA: TGTGCCACCAGCAGAGTTCCCGGAAGGAGTGAAAAACTGTTTTTT. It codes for CATSRVPGRSEKLFF.

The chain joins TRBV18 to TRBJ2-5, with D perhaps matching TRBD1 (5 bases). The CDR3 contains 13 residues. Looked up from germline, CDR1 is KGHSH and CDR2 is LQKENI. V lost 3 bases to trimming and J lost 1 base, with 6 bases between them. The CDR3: CASSPTAQETQYF. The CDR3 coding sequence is TGTGCCAGCTCACCGACAGCCCAAGAGACCCAGTACTTC.

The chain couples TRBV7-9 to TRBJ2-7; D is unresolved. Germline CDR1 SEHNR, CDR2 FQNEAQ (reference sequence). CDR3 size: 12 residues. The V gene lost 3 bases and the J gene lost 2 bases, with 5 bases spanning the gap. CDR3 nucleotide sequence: TGTGCCAGCAGCTTTGGAGCCTACGAGCAGTACTTC. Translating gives CASSFGAYEQYF. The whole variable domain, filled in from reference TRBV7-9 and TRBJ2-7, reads DTGVSQNPRHKITKRGQNVTFRCDPISEHNRLYWYRQTLGQGPEFLTYFQNEAQLEKSRLLSDRFSAERPKGSFSTLEIQRTEQGDSAMYLCASSFGAYEQYFGPGTRLTVT.

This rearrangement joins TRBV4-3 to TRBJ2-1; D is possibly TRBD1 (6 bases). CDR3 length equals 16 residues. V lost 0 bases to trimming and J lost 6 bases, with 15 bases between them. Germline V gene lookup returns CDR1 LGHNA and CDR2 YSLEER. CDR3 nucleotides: TGCGCCAGCAGCCAAGATGTACAGGGCTGGGGCAATGAGCAGTTCTTC. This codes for CASSQDVQGWGNEQFF.

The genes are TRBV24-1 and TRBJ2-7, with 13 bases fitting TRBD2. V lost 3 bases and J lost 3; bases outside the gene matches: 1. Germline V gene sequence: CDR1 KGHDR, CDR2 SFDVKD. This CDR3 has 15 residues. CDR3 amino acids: CATSDGTSGNYEQYF. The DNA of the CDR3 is TGTGCCACCAGTGATGGGACTAGCGGGAACTACGAGCAGTACTTC.